A single sample gave rise to the 25 T cell receptor beta chains below, sequenced in a study of cytomegalovirus exposure and HLA in healthy donors. Vbeta (60) and Jbeta (13) primers were used in the PCR. Clones were sequenced by immunoSEQ multiplex PCR, and TCRdb holds only the in-frame ones, with some missing. The sample consists of 90,000 to 140,000 clones, roughly 70% of them appearing once. Material: PBMCs. These TCRs come from a man between 35 and 55 years old in good health and CMV-seronegative.

The V gene is TRBV27, the J gene TRBJ2-5; D is perhaps TRBD2 (6 bases). There are 16 residues in the CDR3. Germline V gene lookup returns CDR1 MNHEY and CDR2 SMNVEV (reference sequence). The V gene lost 6 bases and the J gene lost 4 bases, with 21 bases spanning the gap. The CDR3: CASRRFTGAVVETQYF. The CDR3 DNA reads TGTGCCAGCAGACGATTTACGGGAGCGGTAGTAGAGACCCAGTACTTC.

The rearrangement uses TRBV19 and TRBJ2-7; TRBD1 is a possible D gene (5 bases). The CDR3 is 15 amino acids. Germline CDR1 LNHDA, CDR2 SQIVND (reference sequence). The V end was cut by 6 bases, the J end by 1 base, with 16 bases between. CDR3 sequence reads: CASRQGHTSSYEQYF. CDR3 sequence (DNA): TGTGCCAGTAGGCAAGGACATACGAGTTCCTACGAGCAGTACTTC.

The rearrangement joins TRBV11-2 to TRBJ2-7; D ambiguous. The V and J ends lost 3 bases and 3 bases respectively, with 15 bases between them. This CDR3 spans 15 amino acids. Germline loops: CDR1 SGHAT, CDR2 FQNNGV. CDR3 coding DNA: TGTGCCAGCAGCTTGTCATCCGAGGCCCTCTACGAGCAGTACTTC. Amino acids: CASSLSSEALYEQYF. The full variable domain, completed using reference TRBV11-2 and TRBJ2-7, is EAGVAQSPRYKIIEKRQSVAFWCNPISGHATLYWYQQILGQGPKLLIQFQNNGVVDDSQLPKDRFSAERLKGVDSTLKIQPAKLEDSAVYLCASSLSSEALYEQYFGPGTRLTVT.

The chain recombines TRBV7-8 with TRBJ1-6; D uncertain. This CDR3 is built from 15 residues. Trimming took off 1 base at V and 7 bases at J, with 11 bases between the two ends. Per the germline V gene, CDR1 is SGHVS and CDR2 is FQNEAQ. CDR3 coding DNA: TGTGCCAGCAGCTTAGATTTATTGGGCAATTCACCCCTCCACTTT. It codes for CASSLDLLGNSPLHF.

The rearrangement uses TRBV11-3 and TRBJ2-7; the D is unclear. The CDR3 is 13 amino acids. The V gene's germline CDR1 is SGHNT and CDR2 YENEEA. The ends were cut back, 6 bases at V and 3 bases at J, with 12 bases in the middle. CDR3 protein: CASSIKSSYEQYF. The DNA of the CDR3 is TGTGCCAGCAGTATAAAATCCAGCTACGAGCAGTACTTC.

The V and J genes are TRBV4-3 and TRBJ1-6; 9 positions agree with TRBD1. The V gene end was trimmed by 0 bases and the J gene end by 10 bases; junction bases not matched to a gene: 4. Germline V lookup: CDR1 LGHNA, CDR2 YSLEER. The CDR3 is 15 residues long. CDR3 protein: CASSQEDRGGSPLHF. The DNA for the CDR3 is TGCGCCAGCAGCCAAGAAGACAGGGGGGGGTCACCCCTCCACTTT.

The chain employs TRBV7-2 and TRBJ2-5; tentative D call: TRBD1 (6 bases). Germline CDR1 reads SGHTA; CDR2 reads FQGNSA. The CDR3 is 16 amino acids. Trimming left V 1 base short and J 4 bases short, with 16 bases between. The CDR3, as DNA: TGTGCCAGCAGCTTAGGGGGGACAACATTGGCAGAGACCCAGTACTTC. Translated, it gives CASSLGGTTLAETQYF. Variable domain in full (rest from reference TRBV7-2 and TRBJ2-5): GAGVSQSPSNKVTEKGKDVELRCDPISGHTALYWYRQSLGQGLEFLIYFQGNSAPDKSGLPSDRFSAERTGGSVSTLTIQRTQQEDSAVYLCASSLGGTTLAETQYFGPGTRLLVL.

This rearrangement joins TRBV14 to TRBJ2-7; D is unclear. Per germline, CDR1 SGHDN and CDR2 FVKESK. This CDR3 comprises 12 residues. V dropped 1 base and J dropped 3 bases, with 4 bases sitting between them. The CDR3 nucleotides read TGTGCCAGCAGCCAAGCTCTCTACGAGCAGTACTTC. Its protein is CASSQALYEQYF.

The chain couples TRBV10-3 to TRBJ2-1, with 8 bases lining up with TRBD1. Per germline, CDR1 ENHRY and CDR2 SYGVKD. Trimming took 0 bases from V and 6 from J; bases not matched to a gene: 4. There are 15 residues in the CDR3. CDR3 nucleotides: TGTGCCATCAGTGAGTCGCAGGGGGCCCGCAATGAGCAGTTCTTC. Translating gives CAISESQGARNEQFF.

The chain joins TRBV27 to TRBJ2-3; 8 bases are shared with TRBD2. This CDR3 has 15 amino acids. Per the germline V gene, CDR1 is MNHEY and CDR2 is SMNVEV (reference sequence). Trimming cost V 3 bases and J 2 bases; bases outside gene matches: 4. The CDR3 DNA sequence: TGTGCCAGCAGTTTGGTTAGCGGGAACACAGATACGCAGTATTTT. Protein product: CASSLVSGNTDTQYF.

The rearrangement uses TRBV7-8 and TRBJ1-2; D is possibly TRBD1 (6 bases). Germline V gene sequence: CDR1 SGHVS, CDR2 FQNEAQ. This CDR3 has 14 amino acids. V dropped 5 bases and J dropped 6 bases, with 16 bases sitting between them. The CDR3 spells CASSDMLTGNGYTF. The CDR3 DNA follows: TGTGCCAGCAGCGATATGTTAACAGGGAATGGCTACACCTTC.

The chain has TRBV2 and TRBJ2-4, with D possibly matching TRBD2 (7 bases). The germline V gene encodes CDR1 SNHLY and CDR2 FYNNEI. The ends were cut back, 8 bases at V and 6 bases at J, with 14 bases in the middle. The CDR3 extends over 13 amino acids. The CDR3, as DNA: TGTGCCAGCGTGGGAGGGGGGGGAAACATTCAGTACTTC. This encodes CASVGGGGNIQYF. The full variable domain, its missing parts supplied by reference TRBV2 and TRBJ2-4, is EPEVTQTPSHQVTQMGQEVILRCVPISNHLYFYWYRQILGQKVEFLVSFYNNEISEKSEIFDDQFSVERPDGSNFTLKIRSTKLEDSAMYFCASVGGGGNIQYFGAGTRLSVL.

This clone was observed many times. The chain links TRBV5-1 to TRBJ2-7; D remains unclear. V was shortened by 0 bases and J by 0 bases, with 7 bases between the two germline ends. CDR3 size: 14 residues. Germline V gene data show CDR1 as SGHRS and CDR2 as YFSETQ. The CDR3 nucleotides are TGCGCCAGCAGCTTGGCGGGTTTCTCCTACGAGCAGTACTTC. This gives the protein CASSLAGFSYEQYF.

V usage is TRBV19 and J usage is TRBJ1-4; TRBD1 is a possible D gene (6 bases). The CDR3 has 18 amino acids. Germline CDR1 is LNHDA and CDR2 is SQIVND (reference sequence). V lost 4 bases, J lost 0 bases, and 18 bases lay in between. CDR3 sequence: CASSTPGQQLATNEKLFF. The DNA of the CDR3 is TGTGCCAGTAGTACCCCCGGACAGCAACTCGCAACTAATGAAAAACTGTTTTTT.

This chain links TRBV7-2 with TRBJ2-3, with a weak D call TRBD1 (5 bases). V lost 0 bases to trimming and J lost 0 bases, with 10 bases between them. Germline V gene data show CDR1 as SGHTA and CDR2 as FQGNSA. This CDR3 is built from 16 residues. Here the CDR3 reads CASSLAQGPSTDTQYF. The CDR3 coding sequence is TGTGCCAGCAGCTTAGCGCAGGGTCCTAGCACAGATACGCAGTATTTT.

This clone was counted a few times. CDR3 sequence reads: CASSVAQGSTDTQYF. Written as DNA, the CDR3 is TGTGCCAGCAGCGTAGCGCAGGGGAGCACAGATACGCAGTATTTT. The chain combines TRBV9 with TRBJ2-3; possibly TRBD1 for D (6 bases). V lost 0 bases and J lost 0, with 8 bases in between. Germline CDR1 and CDR2: SGDLS and YYNGEE. The CDR3 has 15 residues.

This sequence joins TRBV5-1 and TRBJ2-3; 9 positions agree with TRBD2. The CDR3 covers 14 residues. Germline CDR1 reads SGHRS; CDR2 reads YFSETQ. Trimming took 0 bases from V and 4 from J; bases not matched to a gene: 0. CDR3 sequence: CASSLGLAADTQYF. CDR3 nucleotide sequence: TGCGCCAGCAGCTTGGGACTAGCGGCAGATACGCAGTATTTT. Full variable domain (outside the CDR3, taken from reference TRBV5-1 and TRBJ2-3): KAGVTQTPRYLIKTRGQQVTLSCSPISGHRSVSWYQQTPGQGLQFLFEYFSETQRNKGNFPGRFSGRQFSNSRSEMNVSTLELGDSALYLCASSLGLAADTQYFGPGTRLTVL.

The chain links TRBV19 to TRBJ1-1; weak D call: TRBD1 (5 bases). CDR1 LNHDA and CDR2 SQIVND come from the germline V gene (reference sequence). This CDR3 region has 17 residues. V was pared by 5 bases and J by 0 bases, with 19 bases between. The DNA of the CDR3 is TGTGCCAGTAGTCCCCCCGGCCCAGGGCCCATGAACACTGAAGCTTTCTTT. Residues: CASSPPGPGPMNTEAFF.

The V and J genes are TRBV5-1 and TRBJ2-3; TRBD1 aligns across 9 bases. Germline V gene lookup returns CDR1 SGHRS and CDR2 YFSETQ. CDR3 length: 15 residues. With 0 bases clipped from V and 3 bases from J, the junction kept 2 bases outside the gene matches. The CDR3 region has the DNA TGCGCCAGCAGCTTGGTTGGACAGGGGACAGATACGCAGTATTTT. Amino acid sequence: CASSLVGQGTDTQYF.

The chain couples TRBV4-2 to TRBJ2-7; TRBD1 might be the D (6 bases). The ends were cut back, 4 bases at V and 4 bases at J, with 14 bases in the middle. This CDR3 spans 14 amino acids. Germline V gene data show CDR1 as LGHNA and CDR2 as YNFKEQ. CDR3 region: CASSPLGGGYEQYF. As DNA, the CDR3 is TGTGCCAGCAGCCCACTAGGGGGTGGGTACGAGCAGTACTTC.

This clone was picked up one time. V and J are TRBV7-6 and TRBJ2-5, with D unclear. CDR3 size: 14 residues. Trimming shortened V by 5 bases and J by 3 bases, and 13 bases separated the two germline ends. Germline CDR1 SGHVS, CDR2 FNYEAQ. The CDR3 DNA sequence: TGTGCCAGCAGCCCGACAATCCCCAAAGAGACCCAGTACTTC. Amino acids: CASSPTIPKETQYF.

The V call is TRBV5-6, the J call TRBJ2-5, with a tentative D call TRBD1 (6 bases). The germline V gene has CDR1 SGHDT and CDR2 YYEEEE. V was trimmed by 4 bases and J by 5 bases, leaving 12 bases between them. CDR3 length: 13 residues. The CDR3: CASSLGAPETQYF. CDR3 nucleotides: TGTGCCAGCAGCCTGGGGGCGCCTGAGACCCAGTACTTC.

J is TRBJ1-1 and V is TRBV19; 10 bases agree with TRBD1. This CDR3 contains 17 residues. After removal of 2 bases from V and 7 bases from J, the junction contained 13 bases not matched to a gene. Looked up from germline, CDR1 is LNHDA and CDR2 is SQIVND (reference sequence). Here the CDR3 reads CASSIFSGTGDGDEAFF. CDR3 nucleotides: TGTGCCAGTAGTATATTTAGCGGGACAGGGGACGGGGATGAAGCTTTCTTT.

Here the CDR3 reads CASSPTMSQETQYF. CDR3 nucleotide sequence: TGTGCCAGCTCACCAACCATGAGCCAAGAGACCCAGTACTTC. J is TRBJ2-5 and V is TRBV18; no firm D call. V dropped 2 bases and J dropped 1 base, with 8 bases sitting between them. This CDR3 spans 14 amino acids. Germline assignment: CDR1 KGHSH and CDR2 LQKENI.

The chain joins TRBV5-1 to TRBJ2-4; 9 bases match TRBD1. Germline lookup yields CDR1 SGHRS and CDR2 YFSETQ. This CDR3 has 14 residues. V shed 0 bases, J shed 8 bases, and the junction held 3 bases outside the gene matches. CDR3 region: CASSLGGQGYIQYF. CDR3 bases: TGCGCCAGCAGCTTGGGTGGACAGGGGTACATTCAGTACTTC.